This TCR beta chain was captured by sequencing in a study of PD-L1 blockade in urothelial cancer. Study details: Most patients, about 85% of the roughly 30, were males with bladder-origin cancer. Once treatment had started, blood was analyzed at 3 weeks (second dose) and again at 6 weeks.

Germline V gene data show CDR1 as SNHLY and CDR2 as FYNNEI. The CDR3 runs 13 residues. Trimming took 11 bases from V and 4 from J, leaving 17 bases between them. The table came from immunoSEQ multiplex PCR; TCRdb's copy has only in-frame clones and leaves some out. The data show about 120,000 clones, around nine tenths seen once. The time point is: peripheral blood 6 weeks after treatment start. Notes on this clone: Its specificity is not known.

General study points: A below-median TCR clonality in blood before treatment predicted better survival.

The receptor was derived from a man between 60 and 70 years old with urothelial cancer. This specimen consisted of PBMCs, obtained around atezolizumab (anti-PD-L1) treatment. The chain employs TRBV2 and TRBJ1-1; D unclear. CDR3 nucleotides: TGTGCCCTAAGGGAGGACCAAGGCACTGAAGCTTTCTTT. Amino acids: CALREDQGTEAFF.